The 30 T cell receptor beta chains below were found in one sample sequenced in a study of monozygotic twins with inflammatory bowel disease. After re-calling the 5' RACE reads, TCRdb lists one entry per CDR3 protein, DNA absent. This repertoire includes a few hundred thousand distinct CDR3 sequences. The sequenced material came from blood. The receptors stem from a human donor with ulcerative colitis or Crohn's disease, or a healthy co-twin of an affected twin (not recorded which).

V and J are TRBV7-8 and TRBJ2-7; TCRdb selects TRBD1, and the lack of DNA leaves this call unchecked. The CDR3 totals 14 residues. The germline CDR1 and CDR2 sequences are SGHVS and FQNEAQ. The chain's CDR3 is CASSFGRGGGEQYF.

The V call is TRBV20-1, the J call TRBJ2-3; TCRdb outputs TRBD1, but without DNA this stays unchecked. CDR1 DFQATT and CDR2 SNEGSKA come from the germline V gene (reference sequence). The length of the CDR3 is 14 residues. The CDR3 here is CSALWGGNTDTQYF.

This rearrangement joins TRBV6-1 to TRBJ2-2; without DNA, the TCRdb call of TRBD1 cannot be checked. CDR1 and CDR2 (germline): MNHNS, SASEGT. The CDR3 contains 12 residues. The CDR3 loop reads CASTDRVGELFF.

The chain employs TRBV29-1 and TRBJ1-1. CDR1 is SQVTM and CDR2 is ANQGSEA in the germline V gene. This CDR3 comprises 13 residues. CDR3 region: CSVIDPKRTEAFF.

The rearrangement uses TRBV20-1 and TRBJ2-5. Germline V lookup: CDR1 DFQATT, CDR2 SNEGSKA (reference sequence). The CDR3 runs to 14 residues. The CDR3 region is CSARKTTKRETQYF.

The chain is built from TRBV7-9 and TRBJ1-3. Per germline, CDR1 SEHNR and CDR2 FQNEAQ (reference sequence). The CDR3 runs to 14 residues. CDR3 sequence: CASSLFPPGNTIYF.

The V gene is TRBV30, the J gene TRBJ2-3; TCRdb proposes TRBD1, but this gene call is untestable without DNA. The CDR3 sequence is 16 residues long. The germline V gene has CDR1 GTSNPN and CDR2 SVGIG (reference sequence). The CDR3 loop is CAWSAPRQGKSDTQYF.

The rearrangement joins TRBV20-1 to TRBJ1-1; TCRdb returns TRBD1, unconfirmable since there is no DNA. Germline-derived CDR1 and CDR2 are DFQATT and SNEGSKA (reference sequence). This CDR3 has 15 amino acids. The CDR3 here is CSARDRRSRATEAFF.

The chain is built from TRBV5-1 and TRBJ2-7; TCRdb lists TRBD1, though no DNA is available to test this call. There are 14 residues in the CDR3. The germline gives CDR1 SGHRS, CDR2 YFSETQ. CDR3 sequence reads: CASSPSGDSYEQYF.

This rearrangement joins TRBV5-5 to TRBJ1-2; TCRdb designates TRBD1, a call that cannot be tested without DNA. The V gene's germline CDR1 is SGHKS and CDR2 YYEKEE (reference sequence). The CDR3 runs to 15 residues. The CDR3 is CASSFTGTGGGGYTF.

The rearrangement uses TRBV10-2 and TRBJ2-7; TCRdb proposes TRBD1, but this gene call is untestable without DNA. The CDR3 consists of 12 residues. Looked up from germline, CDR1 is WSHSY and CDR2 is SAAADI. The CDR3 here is CASIYRDYEQYF.

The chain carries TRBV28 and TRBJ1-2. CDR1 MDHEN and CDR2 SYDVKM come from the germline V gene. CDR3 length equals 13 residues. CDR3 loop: CASGRRANYGYTF.

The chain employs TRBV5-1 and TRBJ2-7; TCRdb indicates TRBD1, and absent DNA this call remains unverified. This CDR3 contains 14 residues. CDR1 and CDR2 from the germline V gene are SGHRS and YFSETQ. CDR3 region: CASSPGDGRWEQYF. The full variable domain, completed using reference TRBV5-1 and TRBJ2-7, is KAGVTQTPRYLIKTRGQQVTLSCSPISGHRSVSWYQQTPGQGLQFLFEYFSETQRNKGNFPGRFSGRQFSNSRSEMNVSTLELGDSALYLCASSPGDGRWEQYFGPGTRLTVT.

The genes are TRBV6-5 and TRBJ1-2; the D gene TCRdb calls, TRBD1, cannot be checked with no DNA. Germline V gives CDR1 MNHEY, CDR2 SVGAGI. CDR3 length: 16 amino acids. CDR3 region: CASSYSIIRGDYGYTF.

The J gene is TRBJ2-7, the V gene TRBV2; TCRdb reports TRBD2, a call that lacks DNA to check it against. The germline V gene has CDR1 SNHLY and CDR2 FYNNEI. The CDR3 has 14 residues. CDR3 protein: CASSEGRVPYEQYF.

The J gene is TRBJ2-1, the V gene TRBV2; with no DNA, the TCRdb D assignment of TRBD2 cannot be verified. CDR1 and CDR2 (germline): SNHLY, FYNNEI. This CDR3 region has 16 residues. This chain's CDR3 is CASRESGRIFYNEQFF.

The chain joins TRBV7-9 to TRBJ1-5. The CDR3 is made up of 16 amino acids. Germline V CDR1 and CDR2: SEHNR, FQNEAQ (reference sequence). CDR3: CASSLYGRGGDQPQHF.

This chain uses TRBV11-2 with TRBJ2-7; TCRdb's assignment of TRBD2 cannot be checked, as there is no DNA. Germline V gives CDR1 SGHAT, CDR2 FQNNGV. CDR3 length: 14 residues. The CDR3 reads CASRYSGTFNEQYF.

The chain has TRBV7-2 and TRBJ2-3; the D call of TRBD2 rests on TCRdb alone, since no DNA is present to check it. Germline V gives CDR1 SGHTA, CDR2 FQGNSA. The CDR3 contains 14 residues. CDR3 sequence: CASSFAGGPDTQYF.

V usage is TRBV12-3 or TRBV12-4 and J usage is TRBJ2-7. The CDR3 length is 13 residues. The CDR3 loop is CASSGSDTYEQYF.

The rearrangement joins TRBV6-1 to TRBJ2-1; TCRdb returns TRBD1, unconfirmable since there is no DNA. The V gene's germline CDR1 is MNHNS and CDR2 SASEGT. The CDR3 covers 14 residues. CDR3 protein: CASSRIKQGNEQFF.

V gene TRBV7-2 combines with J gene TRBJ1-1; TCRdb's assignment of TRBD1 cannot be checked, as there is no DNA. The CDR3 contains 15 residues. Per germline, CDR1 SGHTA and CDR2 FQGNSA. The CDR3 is CASSLVAGSNTEAFF.

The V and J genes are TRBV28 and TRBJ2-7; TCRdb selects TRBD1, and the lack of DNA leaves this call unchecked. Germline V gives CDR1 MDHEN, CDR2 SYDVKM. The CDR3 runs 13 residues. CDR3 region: CASSGTPNYEQYF.

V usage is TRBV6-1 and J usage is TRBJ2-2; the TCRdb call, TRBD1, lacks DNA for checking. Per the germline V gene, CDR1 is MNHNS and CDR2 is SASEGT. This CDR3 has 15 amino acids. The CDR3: CASSGLDRFTGELFF.

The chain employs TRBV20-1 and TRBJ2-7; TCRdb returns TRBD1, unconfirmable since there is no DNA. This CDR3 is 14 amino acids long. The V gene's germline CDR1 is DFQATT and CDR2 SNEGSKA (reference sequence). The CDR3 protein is CSARRGGRDYEQYF.

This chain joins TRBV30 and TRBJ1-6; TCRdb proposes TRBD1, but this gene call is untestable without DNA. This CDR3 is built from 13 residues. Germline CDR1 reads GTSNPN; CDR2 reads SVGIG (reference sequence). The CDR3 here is CAWRDRGNSPLHF.

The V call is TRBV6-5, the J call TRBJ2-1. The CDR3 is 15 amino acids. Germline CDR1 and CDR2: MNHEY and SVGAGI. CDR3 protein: CASSYTGGLVNEQFF.

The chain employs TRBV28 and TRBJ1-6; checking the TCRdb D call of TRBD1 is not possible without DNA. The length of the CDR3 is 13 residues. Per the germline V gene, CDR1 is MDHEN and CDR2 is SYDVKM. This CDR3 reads CASRGLIGSPLHF.

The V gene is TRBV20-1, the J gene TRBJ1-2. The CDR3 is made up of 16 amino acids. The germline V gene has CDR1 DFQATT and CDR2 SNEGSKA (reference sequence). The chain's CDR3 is CSAAGGAALPRYGYTF.

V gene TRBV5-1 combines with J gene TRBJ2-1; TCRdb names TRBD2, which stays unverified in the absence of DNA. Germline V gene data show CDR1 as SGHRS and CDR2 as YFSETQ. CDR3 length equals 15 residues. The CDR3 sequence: CASRTVAGVDNEQFF.